This TCR beta chain originates from a study of immune evolution from preneoplasia to lung adenocarcinoma. For the study at large: HLA loss of heterozygosity: around 6.5% AIS, 15% MIA, approximately 31% ADC, none AAH.

Produced via immunoSEQ multiplex PCR; TCRdb's table is partial and in-frame only. In the table there are 1,500 to 2,000 clones, more than 75% of which are singletons. Patient tissue came from resections in Japan or China, 2014–2017. V shed 3 bases and J shed 6 bases, with 14 bases lying between them. Germline V gene sequence: CDR1 KGHSH, CDR2 LQKENI. This CDR3 is 14 amino acids long. The sequence was collected from a person aged 65 to 85 with lung adenocarcinoma. Sequenced material: FFPE atypical adenomatous hyperplasia tissue from the lung. Subset specified: atypical adenomatous hyperplasia (AAH), lung preneoplasia. J is TRBJ1-2 and V is TRBV18; perhaps TRBD1 as D (6 bases). The CDR3 coding sequence is TGTGCCAGCTCACCGCAGGGGCCTCGTGATGGCTACACCTTC. It yields the protein CASSPQGPRDGYTF.